A selection of T cell receptor beta chains follows, all from one sample in a study of blood T cell repertoires in COVID-19. Libraries were prepared by immunoSEQ multiplex PCR; TCRdb keeps only in-frame clonotypes and omits some of them. The table shows tens of thousands of clones, with approximately 87% occurring only once. The sequenced sample consisted of peripheral blood. The receptors derive from a man at least 80 years old with active COVID-19. The CDR3 runs from the conserved cysteine through the conserved F or W. D genes are given only for firm matches. Size tells how often a clone was seen (once, few, many) or the class of an expanded clone, and some rows leave it out.

>TRBJ2-7|TRBV6-4|.|TRBD1
TGTGCCAGCAGGGCCGGGACAGGGGTCTACGAGCAGTACTTC
CASRAGTGVYEQYF
>TRBJ2-1|TRBV27|.|TRBD2
TGTGCCAGCAGTTCCCTCCGCGGGAGCTCCTACAATGAGCAGTTCTTC
CASSSLRGSSYNEQFF
>TRBJ1-5|TRBV28|.|.
TGTGCCAGCAGAAAGACAGGCGTCTACAATCAGCCCCAGCATTTT
CASRKTGVYNQPQHF
>TRBJ2-7|TRBV5-1|.|TRBD1
TGCGCCAGCAGCTTCCGGGACAGGGGGTCCTACGAGCAGTACTTC
CASSFRDRGSYEQYF
>TRBJ2-5|TRBV2|.|TRBD2
TGTGCCAGCAGCCTTTCAAGAGCGGGAGGAGGACAAGAGACCCAGTACTTC
CASSLSRAGGGQETQYF
>TRBJ1-5|TRBV30|.|TRBD1
TGTGCCTGGAGTGGAAGGACAGGTTACAATCAGCCCCAGCATTTT
CAWSGRTGYNQPQHF
>TRBJ2-5|TRBV27|.|TRBD1
TGTGCCAGCAGACCCCTCGGGACAGGGCAGGAGACCCAGTACTTC
CASRPLGTGQETQYF
>TRBJ2-2|TRBV5-1|.|.
TGCGCCAGCACCCTAGAGAACACCGGGGAGCTGTTTTTT
CASTLENTGELFF
>TRBJ1-1|TRBV7-2|.|TRBD1
TGTGCCAGCAGTCCCGGGACAGCCCGATTGAACACTGAAGCTTTCTTT
CASSPGTARLNTEAFF
>TRBJ2-7|TRBV15|.|TRBD1
TGTGCCACCAGCAGCCGGGACAGGGTACACGAGCAGTACTTC
CATSSRDRVHEQYF
>TRBJ2-3|TRBV24-1|.|.
TGTGCCACCAGTGATCCCTCCCGGAGGGGCACAGATACGCAGTATTTT
CATSDPSRRGTDTQYF
>TRBJ2-1|TRBV18|.|TRBD2
TGTGCCAGCTCACCACGTTTAGCGGGAAGTGAGCAGTTCTTC
CASSPRLAGSEQFF
>TRBJ2-7|TRBV7-9|.|.
TGTGCCAGCAGCTTAGCGAAGCACGGTCACTACGAGCAGTACTTC
CASSLAKHGHYEQYF
>TRBJ2-6|TRBV5-3|.|TRBD1
TGTGCCAGAAGCGGGAGCCGACAGGGACGCCTCTCTGGGGCCAACGTCCTGACTTTC
CARSGSRQGRLSGANVLTF
>TRBJ2-3|TRBV6-6|.|.
TGTGCCAGCAGTTACCGCGGCAGAAAGAAGACAGATACGCAGTATTTT
CASSYRGRKKTDTQYF
>TRBJ2-2|TRBV9|.|TRBD2
TGTGCCAGCAGCGTAGGAGCGGGAGGGGACACCGGGGAGCTGTTTTTT
CASSVGAGGDTGELFF
>TRBJ2-3|TRBV28|.|TRBD2
TGTGCCAGCAGTTTGGCTAGCGGTTACACAGATACGCAGTATTTT
CASSLASGYTDTQYF
>TRBJ2-7|TRBV4-3|once|TRBD2
TGCGCCAGCAGCCAAGAGGCTAGCGGGAGTTACGAGCAGTACTTC
CASSQEASGSYEQYF
>TRBJ1-5|TRBV2|.|.
TGTGCCAGCACCGACACAGGGAAGCCCCAGCATTTT
CASTDTGKPQHF